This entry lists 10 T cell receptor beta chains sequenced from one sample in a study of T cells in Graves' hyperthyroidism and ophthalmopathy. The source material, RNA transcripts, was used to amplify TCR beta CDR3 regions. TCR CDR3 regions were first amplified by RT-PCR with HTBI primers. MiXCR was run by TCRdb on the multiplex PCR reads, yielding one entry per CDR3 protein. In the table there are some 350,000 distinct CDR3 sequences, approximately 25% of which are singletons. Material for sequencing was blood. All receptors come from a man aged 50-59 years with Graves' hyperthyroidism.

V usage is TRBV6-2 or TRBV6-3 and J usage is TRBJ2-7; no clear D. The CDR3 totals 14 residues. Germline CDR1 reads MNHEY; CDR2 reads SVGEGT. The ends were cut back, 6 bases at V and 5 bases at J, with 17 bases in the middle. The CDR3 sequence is CASRSPTDSHEQYF. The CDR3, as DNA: TGTGCCAGCAGATCTCCCACAGATTCCCACGAGCAGTACTTC.

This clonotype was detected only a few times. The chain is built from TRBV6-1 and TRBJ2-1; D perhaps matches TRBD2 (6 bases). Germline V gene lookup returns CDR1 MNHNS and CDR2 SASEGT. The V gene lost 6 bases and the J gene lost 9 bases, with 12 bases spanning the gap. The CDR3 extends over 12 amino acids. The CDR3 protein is CASSGSSSEQFF. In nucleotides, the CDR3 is TGTGCCAGCAGCGGGAGCTCTAGTGAGCAGTTCTTC.

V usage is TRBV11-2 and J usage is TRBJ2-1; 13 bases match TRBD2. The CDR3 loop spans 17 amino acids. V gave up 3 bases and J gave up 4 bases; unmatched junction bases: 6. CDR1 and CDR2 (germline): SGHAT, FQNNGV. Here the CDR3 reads CASSFSGTSGKYNEQFF. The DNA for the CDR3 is TGTGCCAGCAGCTTTTCCGGGACTAGCGGGAAATACAATGAGCAGTTCTTC.

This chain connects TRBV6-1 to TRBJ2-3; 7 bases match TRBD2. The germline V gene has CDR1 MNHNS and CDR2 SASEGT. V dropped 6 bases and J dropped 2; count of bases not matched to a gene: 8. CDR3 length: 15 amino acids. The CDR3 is CASSLTAGFTDTQYF. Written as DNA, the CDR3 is TGTGCCAGCAGCTTGACAGCGGGGTTCACAGATACGCAGTATTTT.

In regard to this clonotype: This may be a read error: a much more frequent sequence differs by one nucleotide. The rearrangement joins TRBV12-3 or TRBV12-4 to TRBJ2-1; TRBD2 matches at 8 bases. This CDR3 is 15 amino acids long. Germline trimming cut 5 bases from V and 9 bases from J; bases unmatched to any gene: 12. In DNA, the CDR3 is TGTGCCAGCAGTGCCGTACGGGAGGGGCTACGTGAGCAGTTCTTC. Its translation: CASSAVREGLREQFF.

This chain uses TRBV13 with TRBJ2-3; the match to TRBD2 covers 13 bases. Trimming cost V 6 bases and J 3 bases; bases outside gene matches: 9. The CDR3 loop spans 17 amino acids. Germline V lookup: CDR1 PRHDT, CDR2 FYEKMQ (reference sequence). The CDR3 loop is CASRATSGRALTDTQYF. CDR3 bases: TGTGCCAGCAGAGCCACTAGCGGGAGGGCCTTGACAGATACGCAGTATTTT.

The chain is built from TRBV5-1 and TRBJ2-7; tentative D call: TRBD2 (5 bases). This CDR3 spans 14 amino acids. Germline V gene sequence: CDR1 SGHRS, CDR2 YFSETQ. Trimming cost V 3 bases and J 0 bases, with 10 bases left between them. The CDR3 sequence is CASSSDGGSYEQYF. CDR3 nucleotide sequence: TGCGCCAGCAGCTCTGACGGAGGCTCCTACGAGCAGTACTTC. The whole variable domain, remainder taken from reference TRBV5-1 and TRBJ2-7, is KAGVTQTPRYLIKTRGQQVTLSCSPISGHRSVSWYQQTPGQGLQFLFEYFSETQRNKGNFPGRFSGRQFSNSRSEMNVSTLELGDSALYLCASSSDGGSYEQYFGPGTRLTVT.

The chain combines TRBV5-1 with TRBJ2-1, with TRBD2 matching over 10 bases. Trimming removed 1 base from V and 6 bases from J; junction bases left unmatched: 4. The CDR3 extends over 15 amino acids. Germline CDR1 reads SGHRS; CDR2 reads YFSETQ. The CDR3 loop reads CASSLLAGAGNEQFF. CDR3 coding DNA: TGCGCCAGCAGCTTGCTAGCGGGAGCGGGCAATGAGCAGTTCTTC.

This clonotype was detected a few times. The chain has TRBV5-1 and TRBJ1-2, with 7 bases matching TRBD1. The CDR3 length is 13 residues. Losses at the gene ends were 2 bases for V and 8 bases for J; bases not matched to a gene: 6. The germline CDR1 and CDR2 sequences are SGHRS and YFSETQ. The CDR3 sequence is CASSFQGEEGYTF. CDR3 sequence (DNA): TGCGCCAGCAGCTTCCAGGGGGAGGAAGGCTACACCTTC.

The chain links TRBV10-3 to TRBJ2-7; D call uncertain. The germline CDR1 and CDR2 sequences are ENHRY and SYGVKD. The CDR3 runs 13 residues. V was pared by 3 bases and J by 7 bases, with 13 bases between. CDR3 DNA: TGTGCCATCAGTGAAAACCCGGCCAGAGAGCAGTACTTC. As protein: CAISENPAREQYF.